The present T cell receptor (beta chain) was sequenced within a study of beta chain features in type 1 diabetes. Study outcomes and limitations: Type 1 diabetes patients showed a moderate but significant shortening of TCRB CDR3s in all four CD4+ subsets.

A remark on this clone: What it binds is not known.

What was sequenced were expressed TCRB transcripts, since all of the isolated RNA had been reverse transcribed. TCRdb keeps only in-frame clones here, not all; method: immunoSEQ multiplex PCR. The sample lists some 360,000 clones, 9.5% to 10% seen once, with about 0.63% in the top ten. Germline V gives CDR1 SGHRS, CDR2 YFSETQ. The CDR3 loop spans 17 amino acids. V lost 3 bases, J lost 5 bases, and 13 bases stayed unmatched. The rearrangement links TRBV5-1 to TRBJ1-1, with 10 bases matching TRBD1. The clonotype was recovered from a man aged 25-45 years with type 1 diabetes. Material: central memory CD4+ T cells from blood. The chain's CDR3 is CASSSRARQGALTEAFF. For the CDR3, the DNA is TGCGCCAGCAGCTCGAGGGCCCGACAGGGGGCATTAACTGAAGCTTTCTTT.